This T cell receptor (beta chain) was sequenced in a study of cytomegalovirus exposure and HLA in healthy donors. Amplification used 60 Vbeta primers and 13 Jbeta primers. Assay: immunoSEQ multiplex PCR; the TCRdb copy retains only in-frame clones and omits some. Altogether 150,000 to 200,000 clones are present, around 81% being singletons, with the ten largest covering about 1.8%. Turning to this clone: Compared with germline, one end of the junction differs, possibly owing to a read error.

The V gene's germline CDR1 is MNHNY and CDR2 SVGAGI (reference sequence). This CDR3 is built from 13 residues. Sequenced material: PBMCs. This chain connects TRBV6-6 to TRBJ2-3; D may be TRBD2 (6 bases). The TCR was taken from a man aged 18-30 years in good health and CMV-seronegative. CDR3 in DNA: TGTGCCAGCGGGCCTAGCGAGACAGAGACGCAGTATTTT. This encodes CASGPSETETQYF.